One and the same sample provided the 17 T cell receptor beta chains below, sequenced in a study of neurological immune-mediated disorders. One entry per CDR3 protein, called by TCRdb with MiXCR from the 5' RACE reads. The sample consists of approximately 50,000 distinct CDR3 sequences, approximately 10% of them appearing once. Sequencing was performed on PBMCs. All receptors derive from an older man with HTLV-1-associated myelopathy (HAM/TSP).

This clonotype was detected ten times or more. This chain connects TRBV4-3 to TRBJ2-7; possibly TRBD1 or TRBD2 for D (7 bases each). In germline, CDR1 is LGHNA, CDR2 YSLEER. The V gene lost 3 bases and the J gene lost 2 bases, with 11 bases spanning the gap. The CDR3 totals 14 residues. Written as DNA, the CDR3 is TGCGCCAGCAGCCAGAGCGGGACAGCCTACGAGCAGTACTTC. Protein: CASSQSGTAYEQYF.

This clonotype was recorded many times. The genes are TRBV4-3 and TRBJ2-5; D remains unclear. CDR1 and CDR2 from the germline V gene are LGHNA and YSLEER. Trimming pared 0 bases from V and 2 bases from J, leaving 16 bases between. This CDR3 region has 17 residues. The CDR3 is CASSQDWLSLKQETQYF. CDR3 coding DNA: TGCGCCAGCAGCCAAGATTGGCTAAGTCTAAAACAAGAGACCCAGTACTTC.

This clonotype was observed many times. The chain employs TRBV28 and TRBJ2-1; maybe TRBD2 (5 bases). The CDR3 length is 13 residues. Trimming left V 5 bases short and J 7 bases short, with 12 bases between. Germline V lookup: CDR1 MDHEN, CDR2 SYDVKM. CDR3 sequence reads: CASSTPGGNEQFF. CDR3 sequence (DNA): TGTGCCAGCAGTACCCCTGGCGGGAATGAGCAGTTCTTC. The full variable domain, its missing parts supplied by reference TRBV28 and TRBJ2-1, is DVKVTQSSRYLVKRTGEKVFLECVQDMDHENMFWYRQDPGLGLRLIYFSYDVKMKEKGDIPEGYSVSREKKERFSLILESASTNQTSMYLCASSTPGGNEQFFGPGTRLTVL.

The rearrangement uses TRBV7-2 and TRBJ1-6; 7 nucleotides agree with TRBD1. V gave up 5 bases and J gave up 6 bases; unmatched junction bases: 13. CDR1 and CDR2 (germline): SGHTA, FQGNSA. The CDR3 sequence is 17 residues long. CDR3 amino acids: CASSPRLEGAGNSPLHF. The CDR3 coding sequence is TGTGCCAGCAGCCCTCGCCTGGAGGGGGCTGGTAATTCACCCCTCCACTTT.

In its sample, this clonotype was seen a few times. V gene TRBV12-3 or TRBV12-4 combines with J gene TRBJ2-1, with 8 positions matching TRBD1. V lost 4 bases and J lost 7; bases outside the gene matches: 3. This CDR3 region has 13 residues. This CDR3 reads CASSSQGANEQFF. CDR3 DNA: TGTGCCAGCAGTTCTCAGGGGGCTAATGAGCAGTTCTTC.

This clonotype was observed at least ten times. The chain recombines TRBV6-4 with TRBJ2-1; D possibly corresponds to TRBD1 (6 bases). V lost 7 bases to trimming and J lost 0 bases, with 13 bases between them. The CDR3 totals 15 residues. Germline assignment: CDR1 MRHNA and CDR2 SNTAGT. CDR3 sequence: CASKKDSNSYNEQFF. The CDR3 coding sequence is TGTGCCAGCAAAAAGGACAGCAACTCCTACAATGAGCAGTTCTTC.

The gene calls are TRBV5-1 and TRBJ2-1; the match to TRBD2 covers 8 bases. The germline gives CDR1 SGHRS, CDR2 YFSETQ. Trimming at V came to 1 base and at J to 9 bases, leaving 9 bases not matched to a gene. The CDR3 spans 15 residues. As DNA, the CDR3 is TGCGCCAGCAGCTTGACACTAGCGGTACCCGGTGAGCAGTTCTTC. Translated, it gives CASSLTLAVPGEQFF.

This clonotype was seen ten or more times. This chain connects TRBV5-1 to TRBJ2-2, with TRBD1 as a possible D gene (6 bases). The CDR3 is 15 residues long. The V end was cut by 8 bases, the J end by 0 bases, with 14 bases between. CDR1 and CDR2 (germline): SGHRS, YFSETQ. The CDR3 coding sequence is TGCGCCAGTATACCAGGGGCCACGAACACCGGGGAGCTGTTTTTT. Residues: CASIPGATNTGELFF.

This clonotype was counted at least ten times. CDR3 residues: CASSETGLLNEKLFF. DNA of the CDR3: TGTGCCAGCAGTGAAACGGGGCTATTAAATGAAAAACTGTTTTTT. The rearrangement joins TRBV2 to TRBJ1-4; D may be TRBD1 (5 bases). The germline V gene has CDR1 SNHLY and CDR2 FYNNEI. Trimming took off 2 bases at V and 5 bases at J, with 12 bases between the two ends. This CDR3 comprises 15 residues. Supplemented by reference TRBV2 and TRBJ1-4, the full variable domain reads EPEVTQTPSHQVTQMGQEVILRCVPISNHLYFYWYRQILGQKVEFLVSFYNNEISEKSEIFDDQFSVERPDGSNFTLKIRSTKLEDSAMYFCASSETGLLNEKLFFGSGTQLSVL.

This clonotype was counted many times. The chain joins TRBV5-1 to TRBJ1-2; D possibly corresponds to TRBD1 (6 bases). Germline CDR1 SGHRS, CDR2 YFSETQ. V dropped 9 bases and J dropped 4 bases, with 13 bases sitting between them. This CDR3 is 12 amino acids long. The CDR3 is CATRPDSYGYTF. The CDR3 DNA is TGCGCCACCCGACCGGACAGCTATGGCTACACCTTC.

This clonotype was seen at least ten times. This sequence joins TRBV15 and TRBJ1-5; D gene ambiguous. The germline V and J ends were trimmed by 0 bases and 4 bases, with 10 bases remaining between them. Germline CDR1 LNHNV, CDR2 YYDKDF (reference sequence). This CDR3 spans 15 amino acids. CDR3 coding DNA: TGTGCCACCAGCAGAGATCGGGTTCTTAATCAGCCCCAGCATTTT. This codes for CATSRDRVLNQPQHF.

In this sample, this clonotype turned up many times. J is TRBJ2-7 and V is TRBV12-3 or TRBV12-4; a possible D gene is TRBD2 (6 bases). The CDR3 extends over 17 amino acids. Trimming took 5 bases from V and 2 from J, leaving 22 bases between them. The CDR3 DNA reads as TGTGCCAGCAGTCCGGCGAATAGCGGTCCCGAAACCTACGAGCAGTACTTC. Translating gives CASSPANSGPETYEQYF.

The table lists this clonotype with many counts. V gene TRBV5-5 combines with J gene TRBJ2-5; D possibly corresponds to TRBD1 (5 bases). Germline V gives CDR1 SGHKS, CDR2 YYEKEE (reference sequence). This CDR3 is built from 13 residues. Between the trimmed V and J ends, which lost 2 bases and 5 bases, there was a span of 10 bases. CDR3 nucleotide sequence: TGTGCCAGCAGCTTTAGGGGTACGGAGACCCAGTACTTC. Translation gives CASSFRGTETQYF. The full variable domain, with the rest looked up from reference TRBV5-5 and TRBJ2-5, is DAGVTQSPTHLIKTRGQQVTLRCSPISGHKSVSWYQQVLGQGPQFIFQYYEKEERGRGNFPDRFSARQFPNYSSELNVNALLLGDSALYLCASSFRGTETQYFGPGTRLLVL.

This clonotype was counted at least ten times. This sequence joins TRBV5-1 and TRBJ2-1, with 8 nucleotides matching TRBD1. Germline loops: CDR1 SGHRS, CDR2 YFSETQ. CDR3 length: 13 amino acids. V shed 6 bases, J shed 5 bases, and the junction held 4 bases outside the gene matches. The CDR3 loop is CASIPDRDNEQFF. In DNA form, the CDR3 reads TGCGCCAGCATTCCGGACAGGGACAATGAGCAGTTCTTC.

This clonotype was observed at least ten times. The V call is TRBV15, the J call TRBJ1-5; D unresolved. V lost 0 bases to trimming and J lost 4 bases, with 7 bases between them. Germline V gene sequence: CDR1 LNHNV, CDR2 YYDKDF (reference sequence). The length of the CDR3 is 14 residues. For the CDR3, the DNA is TGTGCCACCAGCAGAGATGGGGTAAATCAGCCCCAGCATTTT. It encodes CATSRDGVNQPQHF.

This clonotype has at least ten counts. The J gene is TRBJ1-2, the V gene TRBV19; D remains ambiguous. This CDR3 is built from 14 residues. The germline CDR1 and CDR2 sequences are LNHDA and SQIVND (reference sequence). Trimming removed 4 bases from V and 1 base from J, with 10 bases in between. CDR3 sequence (DNA): TGTGCCAGTAGTAGCAGGACCTTTAACTATGGCTACACCTTC. Protein: CASSSRTFNYGYTF.

This clonotype has at least ten counts. The CDR3 loop is CSAPELTSLTYEQYF. In DNA, the CDR3 is TGCAGTGCTCCCGAGCTGACTAGTCTGACCTACGAGCAGTACTTC. J is TRBJ2-7 and V is TRBV20-1; D perhaps matches TRBD2 (6 bases). The CDR3 extends over 15 amino acids. Germline loops: CDR1 DFQATT, CDR2 SNEGSKA (reference sequence). V dropped 5 bases and J dropped 2 bases, with 19 bases sitting between them.